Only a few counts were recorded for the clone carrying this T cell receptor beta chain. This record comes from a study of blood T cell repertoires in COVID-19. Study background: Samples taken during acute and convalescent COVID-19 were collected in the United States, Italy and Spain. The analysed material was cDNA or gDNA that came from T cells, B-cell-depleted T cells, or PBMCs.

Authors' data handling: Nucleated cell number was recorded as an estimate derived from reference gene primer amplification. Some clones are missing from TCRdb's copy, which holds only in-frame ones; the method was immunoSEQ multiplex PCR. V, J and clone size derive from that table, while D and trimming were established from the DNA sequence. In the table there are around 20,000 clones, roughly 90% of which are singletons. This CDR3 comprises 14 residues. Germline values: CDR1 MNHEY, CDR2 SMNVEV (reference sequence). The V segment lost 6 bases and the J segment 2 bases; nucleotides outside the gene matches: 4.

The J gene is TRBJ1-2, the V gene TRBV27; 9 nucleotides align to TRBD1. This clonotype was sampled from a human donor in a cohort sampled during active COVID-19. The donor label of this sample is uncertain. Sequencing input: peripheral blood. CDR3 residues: CASRWTGVNYGYTF. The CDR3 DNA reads TGTGCCAGCAGATGGACAGGGGTCAACTATGGCTACACCTTC.